What follows are 6 T cell receptor beta chains derived from one specimen sequenced in a study of T cells in Graves' hyperthyroidism and ophthalmopathy. Amplification yielded TCR beta CDR3 regions, with RNA transcripts as the source. Primed by the HTBI set, a first-round RT-PCR was run on the TCR CDR3. TCRdb re-called the multiplex PCR reads through MiXCR, storing one row per CDR3 protein. The sample carries over 650,000 distinct CDR3 sequences, around 17% recorded once. Sequencing was carried out using blood. The receptors shown here come from a man in his late teens or twenties with Graves' hyperthyroidism.

The rearrangement links TRBV28 to TRBJ2-7, with D maybe TRBD1 (5 bases). The CDR3 loop spans 13 amino acids. Looked up from germline, CDR1 is MDHEN and CDR2 is SYDVKM. The V gene lost 7 bases and the J gene lost 3 bases, with 13 bases spanning the gap. The CDR3 spells CASKKDTDYEQYF. The CDR3 DNA reads TGTGCCAGCAAAAAGGACACAGACTACGAGCAGTACTTC. The full variable domain, with the rest looked up from reference TRBV28 and TRBJ2-7, is DVKVTQSSRYLVKRTGEKVFLECVQDMDHENMFWYRQDPGLGLRLIYFSYDVKMKEKGDIPEGYSVSREKKERFSLILESASTNQTSMYLCASKKDTDYEQYFGPGTRLTVT.

The sample holds a few counts of this clonotype. It may be a read error: a sequence one base away is much more abundant. The chain recombines TRBV3-1 with TRBJ2-1; 13 nucleotides agree with TRBD2. The CDR3 extends over 15 amino acids. J lost 0 bases, V lost 8 bases, and 1 base had no gene match. The germline V gene encodes CDR1 LGHDT and CDR2 YNNKEL (reference sequence). The CDR3: CASWTSGSSYNEQFF. CDR3 sequence (DNA): TGTGCCAGCTGGACTAGCGGGAGCTCCTACAATGAGCAGTTCTTC.

This chain links TRBV9 with TRBJ2-2; D call uncertain. Trimming stripped 2 bases from V and 0 bases from J, with 5 bases between. CDR1 is SGDLS and CDR2 is YYNGEE in the germline V gene. The CDR3 extends over 14 amino acids. The CDR3 here is CASSVKTNTGELFF. Written as DNA, the CDR3 is TGTGCCAGCAGCGTCAAAACGAACACCGGGGAGCTGTTTTTT.

This clonotype was counted a few times. The chain has TRBV9 and TRBJ2-3, with D perhaps TRBD1 (6 bases). V lost 4 bases, J lost 0 bases, and 18 bases lay in between. CDR3 length: 17 amino acids. Germline-derived CDR1 and CDR2 are SGDLS and YYNGEE. CDR3 loop: CASSPPGHPSSTDTQYF. As DNA, the CDR3 is TGTGCCAGCAGCCCGCCGGGACACCCCTCTAGCACAGATACGCAGTATTTT.

The chain couples TRBV11-2 to TRBJ2-1; D is uncertain. The length of the CDR3 is 17 residues. Trimming removed 6 bases from V and 0 bases from J, with 18 bases in between. Germline values: CDR1 SGHAT, CDR2 FQNNGV. CDR3 region: CASRNDDWFSSYNEQFF. The CDR3 nucleotides read TGTGCCAGCAGAAACGACGACTGGTTTAGCTCCTACAATGAGCAGTTCTTC.

This clonotype was seen a few times. V gene TRBV28 combines with J gene TRBJ1-5; D not resolved. V lost 7 bases to trimming and J lost 6 bases, with 19 bases between them. This CDR3 contains 15 residues. Germline-derived CDR1 and CDR2 are MDHEN and SYDVKM. The CDR3 region has the DNA TGTGCCAGCACCGATAGCCGTGGAGGAGGTCAGCCCCAGCATTTT. Its translation is CASTDSRGGGQPQHF.